The entry that follows covers one T cell receptor (beta chain) sequence. The junction differs from germline at one of its ends, possibly a read error. Other DNA sequences in the sample encode the same CDR3. The data were obtained in a study of cytomegalovirus exposure and HLA in healthy donors. The CDR3 runs 14 residues. Germline V gene lookup returns CDR1 GTSNPN and CDR2 SVGIG (reference sequence). Amplification used 60 Vbeta primers and 13 Jbeta primers. Some clones are missing from TCRdb's copy, which holds only in-frame ones; the method was immunoSEQ multiplex PCR. The sample comprises 200,000 or so clones, roughly 77% of which are singletons, and approximately 0.36% rests with the top ten.

This TCR was sampled from a male donor in good health and CMV-seropositive. Sequencing input: PBMCs. This chain links TRBV30 with TRBJ1-2, with D possibly matching TRBD1 (6 bases). CDR3 sequence reads: CAWREGGGKYGYTF. CDR3 in DNA: TGCGCCTGGAGGGAGGGGGGGGGAAAGTATGGCTACACCTTC.